Following are 29 T cell receptor beta chains from one sample sequenced in a study of T cell responses to AZD1222 COVID-19 vaccine. Profiling relied on immunoSEQ multiplex PCR, and the TCRdb table lists in-frame clones only, not all of them. The top ten hold under 2% of the sample, which has 130,000 to 150,000 clones, over 85% seen once. This specimen consisted of peripheral blood, obtained 28 days after the second AZD1222 dose. The receptors stem from an adult who received the AZD1222 COVID-19 vaccine.

The V call is TRBV5-1, the J call TRBJ1-1, with D unclear. This CDR3 has 14 residues. V was trimmed by 1 base and J by 0 bases, leaving 7 bases between them. The germline CDR1 and CDR2 sequences are SGHRS and YFSETQ. CDR3 bases: TGCGCCAGCAGCTTGTCTCGGATGAACACTGAAGCTTTCTTT. As protein: CASSLSRMNTEAFF.

This sequence joins TRBV5-6 and TRBJ1-2, with unresolved D. Germline CDR1 is SGHDT and CDR2 is YYEEEE. The germline V and J ends were trimmed by 0 bases and 7 bases, with 13 bases remaining between them. CDR3 length: 14 residues. The CDR3 nucleotides are TGTGCCAGCAGCTTGGGGGCGGGTAAGGCTGGCTACACCTTC. Translating gives CASSLGAGKAGYTF.

In this sample, this clone turned up once. CDR3 loop: CASSPGDRGNTIYF. Written as DNA, the CDR3 is TGTGCCAGTAGCCCGGGGGACCGAGGAAACACCATATATTTT. V is TRBV19 and J is TRBJ1-3; D is perhaps TRBD1 (5 bases). Trimming removed 6 bases at V and 4 bases at J, with 13 bases between. The CDR3 has 14 amino acids. Germline V CDR1 and CDR2: LNHDA, SQIVND (reference sequence).

The chain uses TRBV11-3 and TRBJ2-3, with 11 nucleotides matching TRBD2. The germline V gene has CDR1 SGHNT and CDR2 YENEEA. This CDR3 region has 15 residues. V was pared by 1 base and J by 10 bases, with 7 bases of the junction left unmatched. CDR3 residues: CASSLVVGLAAPQYF. The DNA of the CDR3 is TGTGCCAGCAGCTTAGTAGTGGGACTAGCGGCCCCGCAGTATTTT.

This clone was seen many times. The identical CDR3 is also encoded by other nucleotide sequences in the sample. The DNA for the CDR3 is TGTGCCAGCAGCCCCGGGACTGTTAATTCACCCCTCCACTTT. This sequence encodes CASSPGTVNSPLHF. The chain links TRBV9 to TRBJ1-6, with D perhaps TRBD1 (5 bases). V lost 4 bases and J 6 bases, leaving 11 bases between the germline ends. This CDR3 is 14 amino acids long. Per the germline V gene, CDR1 is SGDLS and CDR2 is YYNGEE.

This sequence joins TRBV7-2 and TRBJ2-7; D perhaps matches TRBD1 (6 bases). CDR1 is SGHTA and CDR2 is FQGNSA in the germline V gene. V shed 3 bases and J shed 0 bases, with 9 bases lying between them. The CDR3 runs 14 residues. CDR3 in amino acids: CASSLKQGSYEQYF. DNA for the CDR3: TGTGCCAGCAGCTTGAAACAGGGCTCCTACGAGCAGTACTTC.

The V and J genes are TRBV29-1 and TRBJ1-1; 7 nucleotides agree with TRBD1. The CDR3 has 16 residues. Looked up from germline, CDR1 is SQVTM and CDR2 is ANQGSEA. The junction had 17 bases not matched to a gene; V was cut back by 6 bases and J by 4 bases. DNA of the CDR3: TGCAGCGTGGGTAGGACAGGTTTGTCGTCGGGCACTGAAGCTTTCTTT. Translation gives CSVGRTGLSSGTEAFF.

V usage is TRBV6-2 or TRBV6-3 and J usage is TRBJ2-7; weak D call: TRBD2 (5 bases). The CDR3 consists of 14 residues. V dropped 2 bases and J dropped 1 base, with 9 bases sitting between them. CDR1 and CDR2 from the germline V gene are MNHEY and SVGEGT. CDR3 coding DNA: TGTGCCAGCAGTTACGGCAGCGGTTCCTACGAGCAGTACTTC. This sequence encodes CASSYGSGSYEQYF.

The table lists this clone with a few counts. The V and J genes are TRBV11-2 and TRBJ1-3; 8 bases line up with TRBD1. Per germline, CDR1 SGHAT and CDR2 FQNNGV. Trimming at V came to 1 base and at J to 2 bases, leaving 7 bases not matched to a gene. CDR3 size: 17 residues. The CDR3 DNA follows: TGTGCCAGCAGCTTAGGACTCAGGGGGCGAGCTGGAAACACCATATATTTT. Residues: CASSLGLRGRAGNTIYF.

The chain uses TRBV4-3 and TRBJ2-7, with TRBD2 matching over 7 bases. This CDR3 has 14 residues. Per the germline V gene, CDR1 is LGHNA and CDR2 is YSLEER. Losses at the gene ends were 4 bases for V and 7 bases for J; bases not matched to a gene: 10. DNA of the CDR3: TGCGCCAGCAGCCCAACGTTGCGGGGGAGAGAGCAGTACTTC. Translation gives CASSPTLRGREQYF.

This sequence joins TRBV7-9 and TRBJ1-1; D gene unclear. The CDR3 is 12 residues long. With 5 bases removed from V and 3 bases from J, the gap between germline ends came to 7 bases. The germline gives CDR1 SEHNR, CDR2 FQNEAQ (reference sequence). CDR3 in DNA: TGTGCCAGCAGCGCCGTGGACACTGAAGCTTTCTTT. Protein: CASSAVDTEAFF.

The chain combines TRBV9 with TRBJ1-2; 9 bases match TRBD1. Per germline, CDR1 SGDLS and CDR2 YYNGEE. The CDR3 is made up of 15 amino acids. The J segment lost 5 bases and the V segment lost 0 bases, leaving 5 bases of the junction unmatched. CDR3 protein: CASSVDGQGIYGYTF. The DNA for the CDR3 is TGTGCCAGCAGCGTAGATGGACAGGGGATATATGGCTACACCTTC.

This clone was detected once. The gene calls are TRBV19 and TRBJ2-1; D remains ambiguous. Between the trimmed V and J ends, which lost 4 bases and 6 bases, there was a span of 13 bases. Germline loops: CDR1 LNHDA, CDR2 SQIVND (reference sequence). CDR3 length equals 14 residues. The CDR3 sequence: CASSKGSTSNEQFF. The DNA of the CDR3 is TGTGCCAGTAGTAAAGGGTCGACCAGCAATGAGCAGTTCTTC.

The V and J genes are TRBV11-3 and TRBJ2-7; 7 bases fit TRBD1. This CDR3 is 14 amino acids long. Germline V gene data show CDR1 as SGHNT and CDR2 as YENEEA. The trim removed 2 bases at V and 4 bases at J, leaving 5 bases unmatched. DNA of the CDR3: TGTGCCAGCAGCTTACGGACAGGTCTATACGAGCAGTACTTC. Protein product: CASSLRTGLYEQYF. Based on the CDR3 plus reference TRBV11-3 and TRBJ2-7, the full variable domain is EAGVVQSPRYKIIEKKQPVAFWCNPISGHNTLYWYLQNLGQGPELLIRYENEEAVDDSQLPKDRFSAERLKGVDSTLKIQPAELGDSAVYLCASSLRTGLYEQYFGPGTRLTVT.

The J gene is TRBJ1-2, the V gene TRBV27, with 7 positions matching TRBD1. This CDR3 comprises 13 residues. Germline CDR1 MNHEY, CDR2 SMNVEV (reference sequence). V dropped 5 bases and J dropped 4; count of bases not matched to a gene: 4. The CDR3 here is CASSTGVTYGYTF. The CDR3, as DNA: TGTGCCAGCAGTACAGGGGTGACCTATGGCTACACCTTC.

The chain combines TRBV7-8 with TRBJ2-5; 11 bases agree with TRBD1. Germline loops: CDR1 SGHVS, CDR2 FQNEAQ. With 1 base clipped from V and 7 bases from J, the junction kept 8 bases outside the gene matches. The CDR3 has 16 amino acids. This CDR3 is CASSLVGQGARGTQYF. Written as DNA, the CDR3 is TGTGCCAGCAGCTTAGTCGGACAGGGGGCGAGGGGGACCCAGTACTTC.

V gene TRBV23-1 combines with J gene TRBJ1-1; D gene ambiguous. TRBV23-1 is known as an ORF, though its function is uncertain. V was pared by 1 base and J by 7 bases, with 7 bases between. CDR3 length equals 12 residues. As DNA, the CDR3 is TGCGCCAGCAGTCAATTTCGGGGTGAAGCTTTCTTT. It encodes CASSQFRGEAFF.

J is TRBJ1-2 and V is TRBV3-1 (or the pseudogene TRBV3-2), with D perhaps TRBD1 (6 bases). Germline V CDR1 and CDR2: LGHDT, YNNKEL (reference sequence). CDR3 length: 16 amino acids. Trimming shortened V by 0 bases and J by 6 bases, and 17 bases separated the two germline ends. The CDR3 here is CASSQDRGGLGDGYTF. The DNA for the CDR3 is TGTGCCAGCAGCCAAGATCGGGGGGGGCTTGGGGATGGCTACACCTTC.

The rearrangement links TRBV5-1 to TRBJ2-2; 8 nucleotides align to TRBD2. V dropped 0 bases and J dropped 2; count of bases not matched to a gene: 9. The length of the CDR3 is 18 residues. Germline assignment: CDR1 SGHRS and CDR2 YFSETQ. In DNA form, the CDR3 reads TGCGCCAGCAGCTTGGGCCTCTTGGTAGCGGGAAACACCGGGGAGCTGTTTTTT. This translates into CASSLGLLVAGNTGELFF.

The chain links TRBV7-9 to TRBJ1-1; D call uncertain. V lost 5 bases and J lost 1, with 8 bases in between. The CDR3 has 13 residues. Germline CDR1 and CDR2: SEHNR and FQNEAQ (reference sequence). The CDR3 reads CASSPVGNTEAFF. Written as DNA, the CDR3 is TGTGCCAGCAGCCCGGTAGGGAACACTGAAGCTTTCTTT. The full variable domain, rest sourced from reference TRBV7-9 and TRBJ1-1, is DTGVSQNPRHKITKRGQNVTFRCDPISEHNRLYWYRQTLGQGPEFLTYFQNEAQLEKSRLLSDRFSAERPKGSFSTLEIQRTEQGDSAMYLCASSPVGNTEAFFGQGTRLTVV.

The CDR3 spells CASRRIGAATNTEAFF. CDR3 coding DNA: TGCGCCAGCCGTCGAATAGGTGCAGCAACGAACACTGAAGCTTTCTTT. The V call is TRBV5-1, the J call TRBJ1-1, with D uncertain. From germline, CDR1 is SGHRS and CDR2 YFSETQ. CDR3 size: 16 residues. The germline V and J ends were trimmed by 7 bases and 1 base, with 20 bases remaining between them.

Written as DNA, the CDR3 is TGTGCCAGCAGCTCGACAGTACCCTACGAGCAGTACTTC. As protein: CASSSTVPYEQYF. The J gene is TRBJ2-7, the V gene TRBV28, with a possible D match to TRBD1 (5 bases). CDR3 length: 13 amino acids. The V end was cut by 6 bases, the J end by 2 bases, with 11 bases between. CDR1 MDHEN and CDR2 SYDVKM come from the germline V gene.

The chain employs TRBV24-1 and TRBJ1-2; D perhaps matches TRBD1 (5 bases). V was pared by 0 bases and J by 5 bases, with 15 bases between. The germline gives CDR1 KGHDR, CDR2 SFDVKD. CDR3 length: 16 amino acids. In nucleotides, the CDR3 is TGTGCCACCAGTGATTTGCTACAGACGGGGGAGTATGGCTACACCTTC. This sequence encodes CATSDLLQTGEYGYTF.

This sequence joins TRBV28 and TRBJ1-5, with D perhaps TRBD1 (5 bases). CDR1 is MDHEN and CDR2 is SYDVKM in the germline V gene. This CDR3 is 16 amino acids long. V gave up 3 bases and J gave up 1 base, with 13 bases separating them. The CDR3 loop reads CASSFPPGGSNQPQHF. CDR3 DNA sequence: TGTGCCAGCAGTTTCCCCCCGGGGGGGAGCAATCAGCCCCAGCATTTT. The full variable domain, its missing parts supplied by reference TRBV28 and TRBJ1-5, is DVKVTQSSRYLVKRTGEKVFLECVQDMDHENMFWYRQDPGLGLRLIYFSYDVKMKEKGDIPEGYSVSREKKERFSLILESASTNQTSMYLCASSFPPGGSNQPQHFGDGTRLSIL.

This sequence joins TRBV5-4 and TRBJ2-7, with no clear D. Germline V lookup: CDR1 SGHNT, CDR2 YYREEE (reference sequence). The CDR3 consists of 13 residues. V was clipped by 4 bases and J by 3 bases, with 11 bases between them. The CDR3 loop is CASSTRNSYEQYF. As DNA, the CDR3 is TGTGCCAGCAGCACCCGGAATAGCTACGAGCAGTACTTC.

This clone was detected only once. DNA for the CDR3: TGTGCCAGCACCACCTCGAGGGACAATGAGCAGTTCTTC. Its protein product is CASTTSRDNEQFF. The J gene is TRBJ2-1, the V gene TRBV28; tentative D call: TRBD2 (5 bases). Trimming took off 7 bases at V and 5 bases at J, with 12 bases between the two ends. CDR1 is MDHEN, CDR2 SYDVKM, per germline. This CDR3 comprises 13 residues.

The chain uses TRBV11-2 and TRBJ2-5; weak D call: TRBD1 (7 bases). V gave up 5 bases and J gave up 9 bases, with 22 bases separating them. Germline V gives CDR1 SGHAT, CDR2 FQNNGV. This CDR3 spans 15 amino acids. As DNA, the CDR3 is TGTGCCAGCAGCCTCCAAACAGGGGAAGGAGGGGCCCAGTACTTC. It encodes CASSLQTGEGGAQYF.

The chain recombines TRBV6-2 or TRBV6-3 with TRBJ1-2; no firm D call. This CDR3 spans 13 amino acids. The germline V and J ends were trimmed by 6 bases and 4 bases, with 12 bases remaining between them. Germline V gene data show CDR1 as MNHEY and CDR2 as SVGEGT. CDR3 DNA: TGTGCCAGCAGCCTATCGGACCCCTATGGCTACACCTTC. This gives the protein CASSLSDPYGYTF.

J is TRBJ2-7 and V is TRBV29-1; TRBD2 matches 8 bases. V was pared by 7 bases and J by 2 bases, with 7 bases of the junction left unmatched. This CDR3 spans 13 amino acids. Germline V gene lookup returns CDR1 SQVTM and CDR2 ANQGSEA. The CDR3 region is CSATGGIAYEQYF. The CDR3 nucleotides are TGCAGCGCCACGGGGGGGATTGCCTACGAGCAGTACTTC.